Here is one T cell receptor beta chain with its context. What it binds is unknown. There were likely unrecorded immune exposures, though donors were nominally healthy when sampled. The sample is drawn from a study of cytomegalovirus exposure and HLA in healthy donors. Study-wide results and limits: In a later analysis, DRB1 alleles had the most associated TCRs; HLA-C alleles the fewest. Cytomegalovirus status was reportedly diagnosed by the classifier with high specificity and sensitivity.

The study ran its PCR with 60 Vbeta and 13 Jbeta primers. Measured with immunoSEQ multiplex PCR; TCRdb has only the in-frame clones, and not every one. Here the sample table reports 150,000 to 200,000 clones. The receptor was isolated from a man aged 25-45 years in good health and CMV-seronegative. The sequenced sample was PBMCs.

DNA of the CDR3: TGTGCCAGCAGCTTAGATGGGGCACAGGGGGTCTATGGCTACACCTTC. Translating gives CASSLDGAQGVYGYTF. The J gene is TRBJ1-2, the V gene TRBV11-3; TRBD1 aligns across 8 bases. The CDR3 sequence is 16 residues long. Germline V gene sequence: CDR1 SGHNT, CDR2 YENEEA. The V gene end was trimmed by 0 bases and the J gene end by 4 bases; junction bases not matched to a gene: 7.